This T cell receptor beta chain originates from a study of control samples from healthy donors and cancer patients. Here immunoSEQ multiplex PCR was the method, and the copy in TCRdb shows in-frame clones only, minus some. Here the sample spans some 95,000 clones, 79% being singletons. CDR1 is MGHRA, CDR2 YSYEKL, per germline. After removal of 3 bases from V and 9 bases from J, the junction contained 6 bases not matched to a gene. The CDR3 contains 15 residues. This clone showed up just a few times. The sequenced sample consisted of blood. The J gene is TRBJ2-1, the V gene TRBV4-1; 12 bases match TRBD1. This TCR was sampled from a woman in her twenties or thirties in good health. Here the CDR3 DNA reads TGCGCCAGCAGCCACCCGGGACAGGGGGCAGGTGAGCAGTTCTTC. Encoded protein: CASSHPGQGAGEQFF.